This T cell receptor (beta chain) was captured by sequencing in a study of blood T cell repertoires in COVID-19. Background on the study: The study drew acute and convalescent COVID-19 samples from the United States, Italy and Spain.

Germline CDR1 is SGHDT and CDR2 is YYEEEE. V shed 1 base and J shed 7 bases, with 9 bases lying between them. The CDR3 is 13 amino acids. In the study's own analysis: Amplified reference gene primers provided the basis for estimating nucleated cell counts. Only in-frame clones appear in the TCRdb table, and some are missing; sequencing was by immunoSEQ multiplex PCR. From that table come the V and J calls and clone size; the DNA was used to work out D and trimming. The sample lists roughly 87,000 clones; around 87% were seen once. This clonotype originated in a middle-aged man with acute or convalescent COVID-19. Specimen: peripheral blood. The V call is TRBV5-6, the J call TRBJ1-5; D possibly corresponds to TRBD1 (6 bases). CDR3 DNA sequence: TGTGCCAGCAGCTTGACAGGGACCCAGCCCCAGCATTTT. Translated: CASSLTGTQPQHF. The full variable domain, completed using reference TRBV5-6 and TRBJ1-5, is DAGVTQSPTHLIKTRGQQVTLRCSPKSGHDTVSWYQQALGQGPQFIFQYYEEEERQRGNFPDRFSGHQFPNYSSELNVNALLLGDSALYLCASSLTGTQPQHFGDGTRLSIL.